The text below deals with one TCR beta chain. The sample belongs to a study of control samples from healthy donors and cancer patients. Clones were sequenced by immunoSEQ multiplex PCR, and TCRdb holds only the in-frame ones, with some missing. This table has about 60,000 clones, about nine tenths appearing once. The receptor was isolated from a woman aged 50 to 65 with colorectal cancer. Material: PBMCs.

DNA for the CDR3: TGTGCCATCAGTCCAGCGTCGACAGGGGTATCCTACGAGCAGTACTTC. This encodes CAISPASTGVSYEQYF. V is TRBV10-3 and J is TRBJ2-7; TRBD1 matches at 8 bases. The CDR3 totals 16 residues. J gave up 1 base and V 5 bases, and 10 bases lay outside the gene matches. Germline V CDR1 and CDR2: ENHRY, SYGVKD.